The entry below gives a single T cell receptor (beta chain) sequence along with its context. The data were obtained in a study of T cell changes during pregnancy in multiple sclerosis. Generated by immunoSEQ multiplex PCR, the TCRdb table keeps only in-frame clones and is missing some. Of about 39,000 clones listed, about 90% are singletons. This CDR3 contains 14 residues. The V gene's germline CDR1 is SNHLY and CDR2 FYNNEI. With 7 bases clipped from V and 5 bases from J, the junction kept 7 bases outside the gene matches. The specimen was CD4+ T cells from peripheral blood mononuclear cells, collected in the third trimester of pregnancy. The V call is TRBV2, the J call TRBJ2-1; 8 nucleotides align to TRBD1. This sequence originates from a female donor in good health, enrolled as a control in a pregnancy study. The CDR3 region has the DNA TGTGCCAGCAAAGGGGACAGGCTCAACAATGAGCAGTTCTTC. It specifies CASKGDRLNNEQFF.